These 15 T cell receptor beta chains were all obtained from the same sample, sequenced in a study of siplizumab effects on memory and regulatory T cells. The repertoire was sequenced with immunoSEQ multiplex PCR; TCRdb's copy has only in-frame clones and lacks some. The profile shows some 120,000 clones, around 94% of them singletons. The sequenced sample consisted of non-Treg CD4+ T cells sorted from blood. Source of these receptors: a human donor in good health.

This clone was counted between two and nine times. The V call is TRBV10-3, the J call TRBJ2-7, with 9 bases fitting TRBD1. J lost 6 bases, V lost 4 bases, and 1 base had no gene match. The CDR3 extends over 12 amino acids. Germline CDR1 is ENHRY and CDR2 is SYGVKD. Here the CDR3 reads CAISGGQGEQYF. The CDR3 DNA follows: TGTGCCATCAGTGGGGGACAGGGCGAGCAGTACTTC.

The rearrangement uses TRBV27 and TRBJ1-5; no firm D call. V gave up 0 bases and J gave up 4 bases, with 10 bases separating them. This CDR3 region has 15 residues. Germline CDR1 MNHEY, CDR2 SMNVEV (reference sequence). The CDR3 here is CASSLSGTPNQPQHF. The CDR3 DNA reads TGTGCCAGCAGTTTATCGGGCACTCCTAATCAGCCCCAGCATTTT.

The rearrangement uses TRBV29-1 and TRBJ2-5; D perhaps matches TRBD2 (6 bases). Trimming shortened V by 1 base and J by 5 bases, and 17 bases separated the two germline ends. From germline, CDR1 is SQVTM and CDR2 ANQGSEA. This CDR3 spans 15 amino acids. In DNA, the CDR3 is TGCAGCGTTGAAGGTTCCGGGAGAGGGTGGGAGACCCAGTACTTC. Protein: CSVEGSGRGWETQYF.

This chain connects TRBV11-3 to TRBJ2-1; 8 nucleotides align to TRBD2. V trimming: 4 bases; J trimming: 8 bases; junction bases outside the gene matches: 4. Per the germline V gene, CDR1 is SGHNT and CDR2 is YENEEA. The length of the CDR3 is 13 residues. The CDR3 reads CASSSPAGDEQFF. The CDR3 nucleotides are TGTGCCAGCAGCTCCCCAGCGGGGGATGAGCAGTTCTTC.

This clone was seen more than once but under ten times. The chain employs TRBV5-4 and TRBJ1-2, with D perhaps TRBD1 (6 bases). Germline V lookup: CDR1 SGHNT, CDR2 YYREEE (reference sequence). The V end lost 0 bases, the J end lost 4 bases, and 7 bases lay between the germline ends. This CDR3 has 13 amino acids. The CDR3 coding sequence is TGTGCCAGCAGCTTGGGGACAGCCTATGGCTACACCTTC. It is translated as CASSLGTAYGYTF.

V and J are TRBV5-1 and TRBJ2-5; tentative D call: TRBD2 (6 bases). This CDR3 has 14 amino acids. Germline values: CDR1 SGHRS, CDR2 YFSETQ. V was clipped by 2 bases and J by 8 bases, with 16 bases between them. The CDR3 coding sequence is TGCGCCAGCAGCTTCCTCGGGAGCCCCACAACCCAGTACTTC. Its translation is CASSFLGSPTTQYF.

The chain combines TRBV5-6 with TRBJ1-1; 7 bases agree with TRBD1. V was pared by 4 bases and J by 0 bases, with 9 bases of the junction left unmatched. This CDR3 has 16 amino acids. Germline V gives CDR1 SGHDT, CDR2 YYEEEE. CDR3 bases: TGTGCCAGCAGCGAAACCATACAGGGGATGAACACTGAAGCTTTCTTT. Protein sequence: CASSETIQGMNTEAFF.

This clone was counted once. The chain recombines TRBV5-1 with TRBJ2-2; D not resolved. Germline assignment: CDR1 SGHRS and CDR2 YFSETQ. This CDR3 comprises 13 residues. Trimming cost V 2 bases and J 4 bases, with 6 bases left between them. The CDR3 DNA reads TGCGCCAGCAGCTTATTAGCCACCGGGGAGCTGTTTTTT. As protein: CASSLLATGELFF.

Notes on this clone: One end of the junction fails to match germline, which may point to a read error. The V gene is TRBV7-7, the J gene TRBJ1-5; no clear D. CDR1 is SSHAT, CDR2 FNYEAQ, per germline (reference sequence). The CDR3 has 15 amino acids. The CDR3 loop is CASSRSVLNYQPQHF. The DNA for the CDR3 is TGTGCTAGCAGTCGCTCGGTTTTAAACTATCAGCCCCAGCATTTT.

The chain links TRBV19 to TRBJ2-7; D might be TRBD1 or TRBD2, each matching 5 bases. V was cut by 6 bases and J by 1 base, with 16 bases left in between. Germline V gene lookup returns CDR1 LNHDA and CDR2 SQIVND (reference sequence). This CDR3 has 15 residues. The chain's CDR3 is CASRRGLGASYEQYF. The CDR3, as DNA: TGTGCCAGTAGGCGAGGACTTGGGGCATCCTACGAGCAGTACTTC.

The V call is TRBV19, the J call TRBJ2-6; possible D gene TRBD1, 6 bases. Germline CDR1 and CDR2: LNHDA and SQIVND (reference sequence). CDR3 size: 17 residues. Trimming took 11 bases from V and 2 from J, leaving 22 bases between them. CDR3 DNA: TGTGCCTCAGAAGGTCGCAGGGGCGACCCTGGGGCCAACGTCCTGACTTTC. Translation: CASEGRRGDPGANVLTF.

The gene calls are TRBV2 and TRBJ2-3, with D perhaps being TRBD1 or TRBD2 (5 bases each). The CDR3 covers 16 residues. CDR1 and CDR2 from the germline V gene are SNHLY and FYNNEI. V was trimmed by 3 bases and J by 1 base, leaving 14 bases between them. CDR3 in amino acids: CASSEGTVWGTDTQYF. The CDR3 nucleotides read TGTGCCAGCAGTGAGGGGACGGTCTGGGGCACAGATACGCAGTATTTT.

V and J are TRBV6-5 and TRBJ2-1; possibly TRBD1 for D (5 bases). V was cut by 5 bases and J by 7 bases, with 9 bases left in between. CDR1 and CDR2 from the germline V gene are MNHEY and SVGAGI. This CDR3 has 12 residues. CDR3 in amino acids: CASSSPGNEQFF. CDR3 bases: TGTGCCAGCAGTAGCCCAGGGAATGAGCAGTTCTTC.

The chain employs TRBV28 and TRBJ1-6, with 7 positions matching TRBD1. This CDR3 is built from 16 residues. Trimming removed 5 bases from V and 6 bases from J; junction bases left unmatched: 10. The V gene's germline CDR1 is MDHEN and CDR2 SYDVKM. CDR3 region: CASSPFDRVSNSPLHF. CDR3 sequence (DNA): TGTGCCAGCAGTCCCTTCGACAGGGTCTCTAATTCACCCCTCCACTTT.

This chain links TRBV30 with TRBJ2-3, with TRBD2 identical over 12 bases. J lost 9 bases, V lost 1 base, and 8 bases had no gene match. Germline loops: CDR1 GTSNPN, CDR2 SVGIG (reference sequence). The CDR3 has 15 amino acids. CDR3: CAWSETSGSLFTQYF. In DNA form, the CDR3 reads TGTGCCTGGAGTGAGACTAGCGGGAGCTTGTTCACGCAGTATTTT. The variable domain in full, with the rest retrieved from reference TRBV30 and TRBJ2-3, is SQTIHQWPATLVQPVGSPLSLECTVEGTSNPNLYWYRQAAGRGLQLLFYSVGIGQISSEVPQNLSASRPQDRQFILSSKKLLLSDSGFYLCAWSETSGSLFTQYFGPGTRLTVL.